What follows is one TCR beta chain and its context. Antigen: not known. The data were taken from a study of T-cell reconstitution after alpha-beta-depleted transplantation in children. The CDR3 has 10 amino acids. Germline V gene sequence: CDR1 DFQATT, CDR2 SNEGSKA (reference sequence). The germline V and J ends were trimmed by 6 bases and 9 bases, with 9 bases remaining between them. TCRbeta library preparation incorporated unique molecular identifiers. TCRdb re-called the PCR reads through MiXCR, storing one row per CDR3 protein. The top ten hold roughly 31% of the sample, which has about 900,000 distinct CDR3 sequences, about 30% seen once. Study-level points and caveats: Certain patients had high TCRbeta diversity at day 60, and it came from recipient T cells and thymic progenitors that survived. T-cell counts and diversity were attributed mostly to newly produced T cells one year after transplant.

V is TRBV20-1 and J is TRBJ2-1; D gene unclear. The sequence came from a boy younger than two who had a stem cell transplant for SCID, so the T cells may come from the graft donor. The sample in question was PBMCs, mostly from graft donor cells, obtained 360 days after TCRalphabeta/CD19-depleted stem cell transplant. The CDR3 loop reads CSAIEGEQFF. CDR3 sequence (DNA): TGCAGTGCCATCGAAGGTGAGCAGTTCTTC.